The source of this T cell receptor beta chain is a study of blood T cell repertoires in COVID-19. How the authors handled the data: Reference gene primers were amplified, and this amplification served to estimate nucleated cell counts. The protocol was immunoSEQ multiplex PCR, while the TCRdb copy is restricted to in-frame clones and leaves out a portion. V and J calls and clone size are copied from that table; D and trimming were computed from the DNA. The table shows about 160,000 clones, with around four fifths occurring only once. This clone came up once. Looked up from germline, CDR1 is ENHRY and CDR2 is SYGVKD. The germline V and J ends were trimmed by 7 bases and 0 bases, with 18 bases remaining between them. The length of the CDR3 is 16 residues.

Source material: PBMCs or T cells enriched from blood (not recorded which). This receptor was taken from a woman aged 50 to 60 in a cohort exposed to, infected with or recovered from COVID-19 (not recorded which). This chain joins TRBV10-3 and TRBJ1-2; maybe TRBD1 (5 bases). The CDR3 sequence: CAITGGGPPANYGYTF. DNA for the CDR3: TGTGCCATCACAGGCGGGGGACCACCAGCTAACTATGGCTACACCTTC.